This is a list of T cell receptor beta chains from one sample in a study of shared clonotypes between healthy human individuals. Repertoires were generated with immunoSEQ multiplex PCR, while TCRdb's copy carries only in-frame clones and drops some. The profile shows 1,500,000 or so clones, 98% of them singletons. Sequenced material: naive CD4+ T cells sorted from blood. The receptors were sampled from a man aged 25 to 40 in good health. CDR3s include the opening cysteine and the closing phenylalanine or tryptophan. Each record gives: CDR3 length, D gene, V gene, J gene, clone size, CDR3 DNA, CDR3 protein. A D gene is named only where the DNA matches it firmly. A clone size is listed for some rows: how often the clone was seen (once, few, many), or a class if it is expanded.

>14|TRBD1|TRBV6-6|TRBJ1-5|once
TGTGCCAGCAGTTCAGGGGGGAACAATCAGCCCCAGCATTTT
CASSSGGNNQPQHF
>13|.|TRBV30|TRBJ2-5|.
TGTGCCTGGAGTGTATCCTTGGGGGAGACCCAGTACTTC
CAWSVSLGETQYF
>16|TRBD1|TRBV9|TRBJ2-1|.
TGTGCCAGCAGCGTAGGATCGGGGACAGGGGTTGTCGAGCAGTTCTTC
CASSVGSGTGVVEQFF
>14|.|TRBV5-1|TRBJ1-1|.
TGCGCCAGCAGACAGGAGAATCCGAACACTGAAGCTTTCTTT
CASRQENPNTEAFF
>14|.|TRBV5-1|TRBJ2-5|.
TGCGCCAGCAGCTTTGGGGTCCAGGGGGAGACCCAGTACTTC
CASSFGVQGETQYF
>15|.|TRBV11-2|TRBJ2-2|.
TGTGCCAGCAGCTTAGGGTCTTTCTACGACGGGGAGCTGTTTTTT
CASSLGSFYDGELFF
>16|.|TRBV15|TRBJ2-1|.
TGTGCCACCAGCAACCAAGTGAGAGCGGCGGGAAATGAGCAGTTCTTC
CATSNQVRAAGNEQFF
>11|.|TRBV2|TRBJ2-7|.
TGTGCCAGCAAACGAGGGTACGAGCAGTACTTC
CASKRGYEQYF
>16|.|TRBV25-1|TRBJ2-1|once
TGTGCCAGCAGTAGTCAGGGTAAGGGATCCTACAATGAGCAGTTCTTC
CASSSQGKGSYNEQFF
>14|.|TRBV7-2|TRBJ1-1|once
TGTGCCAGCAGCCAAGGGACGGGTCGGACTGAAGCTTTCTTT
CASSQGTGRTEAFF
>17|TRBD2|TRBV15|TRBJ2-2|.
TGTGCCACCACCACGACTAGCGGGAGGGCCCGTGGCGGGGAGCTGTTTTTT
CATTTTSGRARGGELFF
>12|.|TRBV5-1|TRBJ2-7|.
TGCGCCAGCAGCTTGCAGGGCTACGAGCAGTACTTC
CASSLQGYEQYF
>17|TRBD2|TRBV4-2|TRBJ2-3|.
TGTGCCAGCAGCCAAGAGGAGGCTAGCGGGCACACAGATACGCAGTATTTT
CASSQEEASGHTDTQYF
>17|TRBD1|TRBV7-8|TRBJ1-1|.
TGTGCCAGCAGACCAAATCACAGGGGTGAAACGGGGACTGAAGCTTTCTTT
CASRPNHRGETGTEAFF
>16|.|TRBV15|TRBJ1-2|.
TGTGCCACCAGCAGAGCCGGAAACCCATCAACCTATGGCTACACCTTC
CATSRAGNPSTYGYTF
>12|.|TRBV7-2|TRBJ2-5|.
TGTGCCAGCAGACTAGGGAGGGAGACCCAGTACTTC
CASRLGRETQYF
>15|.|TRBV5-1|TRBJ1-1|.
TGCGCCAGCAGCTTGCCCGGGGGAGTGAACACTGAAGCTTTCTTT
CASSLPGGVNTEAFF
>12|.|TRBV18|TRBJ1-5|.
TGTGCCAGCTCACCATCGGCGCAGCCCCAGCATTTT
CASSPSAQPQHF
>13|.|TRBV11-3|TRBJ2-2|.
TGTGCCAGCAGCTCCGAGCTCGCCGGGGAGCTGTTTTTT
CASSSELAGELFF
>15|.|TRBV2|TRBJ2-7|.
TGTGCCAGCAGTGAAGGGAGACTGATTACCTACGAGCAGTACTTC
CASSEGRLITYEQYF
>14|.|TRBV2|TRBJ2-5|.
TGTGCCGCATTGGGGGGACCTACACAAGAGACCCAGTACTTC
CAALGGPTQETQYF
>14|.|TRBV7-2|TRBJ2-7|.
TGTGCCAGCAGCTTCGCAAATAGGGCCTACGAGCAGTACTTC
CASSFANRAYEQYF
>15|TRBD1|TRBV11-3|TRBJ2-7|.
TGTGCCAGCAGCTTACATTGGACAGGGTCCAACGAGCAGTACTTC
CASSLHWTGSNEQYF
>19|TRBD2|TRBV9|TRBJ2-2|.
TGTGCCAGCAGCGTAGATAATAGCGGGAGCCGATCGAACACCGGGGAGCTGTTTTTT
CASSVDNSGSRSNTGELFF
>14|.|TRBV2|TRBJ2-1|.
TGTGCCAGCACATACCGGGACCCCTACAATGAGCAGTTCTTC
CASTYRDPYNEQFF
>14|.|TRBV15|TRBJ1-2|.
TGTGCCACCAGCAGAAATCCGGGGGCGCATGGCTACACCTTC
CATSRNPGAHGYTF
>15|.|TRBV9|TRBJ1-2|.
TGTGCCAGCAGCGTAGACGCAGGGAACAACTATGGCTACACCTTC
CASSVDAGNNYGYTF